This is a list of T cell receptor beta chains from one sample in a study of cytomegalovirus exposure and HLA in healthy donors. Profiled with immunoSEQ multiplex PCR; TCRdb holds only in-frame clones, not every one. This table lists 20,000 to 25,000 clones. The sample comprised PBMCs. Every receptor here comes from a man aged 55 to 70 in good health and CMV-seropositive. Both conserved end residues are part of each CDR3. Fields, in order: D gene, J gene, clone size, V gene, CDR3 protein, CDR3 DNA. The D gene is left open where the match is weak. Expanded clones are given a class, and other clones once, few, many or no size at all.

>.|TRBJ2-1|.|TRBV29-1
CSVGESSYNEQFF
TGCAGCGTTGGGGAGAGCTCCTACAATGAGCAGTTCTTC
>TRBD2|TRBJ2-1|.|TRBV5-1
CASSLGEAGGLLANEQFF
TGCGCCAGCAGCTTAGGTGAGGCGGGAGGGCTTCTGGCCAATGAGCAGTTCTTC
>TRBD1|TRBJ2-5|.|TRBV9
CASSPWTGGEETQYF
TGTGCCAGCAGCCCATGGACAGGGGGCGAAGAGACCCAGTACTTC
>.|TRBJ1-2|.|TRBV2
CASSASSNYGYTF
TGTGCCAGCAGTGCCTCGAGCAACTATGGCTACACCTTC
>TRBD2|TRBJ2-1|.|TRBV19
CASSPTSGGSYNEQFF
TGTGCCAGTAGTCCAACTAGCGGGGGCTCCTACAATGAGCAGTTCTTC
>TRBD1|TRBJ1-5|.|TRBV2
CASTGQGNQPQHF
TGTGCCAGCACCGGACAGGGCAATCAGCCCCAGCATTTT
>.|TRBJ2-2|.|TRBV15
CATSKGDTNTGELFF
TGTGCCACCAGCAAGGGGGACACCAACACCGGGGAGCTGTTTTTT
>TRBD1|TRBJ1-1|.|TRBV11-2
CASSSQQGRTEAFF
TGTGCCAGCAGCTCGCAACAGGGGCGGACTGAAGCTTTCTTT
>TRBD2|TRBJ2-7|.|TRBV5-1
CASPRGAEEREWTYEQYF
TGCGCCAGCCCCCGTGGGGCAGAAGAGCGGGAATGGACCTACGAGCAGTACTTC
>.|TRBJ2-7|.|TRBV6-5
CASNPPGLRGEQYF
TGTGCCAGCAACCCTCCGGGTCTCCGGGGCGAGCAGTACTTC
>.|TRBJ1-2|.|TRBV30
CARGGPPQGRGYTF
TGTGCACGAGGAGGGCCACCCCAGGGAAGGGGCTACACCTTC
>TRBD1|TRBJ1-5|.|TRBV5-6
CASSSNTGTGRQPQHF
TGTGCCAGCAGCTCAAACACCGGGACAGGGCGTCAGCCCCAGCATTTT
>.|TRBJ1-3|.|TRBV7-6
CASSLTTTGNTIYF
TGTGCCAGCAGTCTTACTACAACTGGAAACACCATATATTTT
>.|TRBJ2-5|.|TRBV5-4
CASSQQGSRETQYF
TGTGCCAGCAGCCAACAAGGCTCGAGGGAGACCCAGTACTTC
>.|TRBJ2-7|.|TRBV5-6
CASSRVDFTYEQYF
TGTGCCAGCAGCAGAGTAGATTTTACCTACGAGCAGTACTTC
>TRBD1|TRBJ2-1|.|TRBV2
CASVGTGSLQFF
TGTGCCAGCGTAGGGACAGGGTCATTGCAGTTCTTC
>.|TRBJ2-1|.|TRBV7-9
CASRGGATSYNEQFF
TGTGCCAGCAGGGGCGGGGCTACATCCTACAATGAGCAGTTCTTC
>TRBD1|TRBJ1-2|.|TRBV6-6
CASSNRQGGSYGYTF
TGTGCCAGCAGTAACCGACAGGGGGGCTCCTATGGCTACACCTTC
>TRBD1|TRBJ1-1|.|TRBV29-1
CSVSDRENTEAFF
TGCAGCGTTTCCGACAGGGAAAACACTGAAGCTTTCTTT
>.|TRBJ1-1|.|TRBV19
CASSTYGGGNTEAFF
TGTGCCAGTAGTACCTACGGGGGGGGGAACACTGAAGCTTTCTTT
>TRBD2|TRBJ2-2|.|TRBV28
CASSKTRTSDDTGELFF
TGTGCCAGCAGTAAAACTAGGACTAGCGATGACACCGGGGAGCTGTTTTTT
>.|TRBJ2-7|.|TRBV13
CASSLGRSIYF
TGTGCCAGCAGCTTAGGGAGGAGTATCTACTTC
>TRBD2|TRBJ2-2|.|TRBV10-2
CASKGAGGRETGELFF
TGCGCCAGCAAGGGAGCGGGAGGACGGGAAACCGGGGAGCTGTTTTTT
>.|TRBJ2-7|.|TRBV10-2
CASSGWTASSYEQYF
TGCGCCAGCAGTGGTTGGACAGCGAGCTCCTACGAGCAGTACTTC
>TRBD2|TRBJ2-2|.|TRBV2
CASRLGLAGGTGELFF
TGTGCCAGCAGGCTGGGACTAGCGGGAGGGACCGGGGAGCTGTTTTTT
>TRBD2|TRBJ2-3|medium-sized|TRBV7-6
CASSWGRSGSDGTDTQYF
TGTGCCAGCAGCTGGGGACGTAGCGGGAGTGATGGGACAGATACGCAGTATTTT
>TRBD1|TRBJ2-1|.|TRBV19
CASMAGGVSLDEQFF
TGTGCCAGTATGGCAGGGGGCGTATCATTGGATGAGCAGTTCTTC
>.|TRBJ2-1|.|TRBV11-2
CASRQGGERGNEQFF
TGTGCCAGCAGACAAGGCGGGGAGCGCGGCAATGAGCAGTTCTTC
>TRBD2|TRBJ2-5|.|TRBV18
CASSPRGGTQYF
TGTGCCAGCTCACCACGGGGGGGGACCCAGTACTTC
>.|TRBJ2-7|.|TRBV6-5
CASRQNDPGIYEQYF
TGTGCCAGCAGACAGAACGACCCCGGTATCTACGAGCAGTACTTC
>.|TRBJ1-2|.|TRBV4-1
CASSQAGSYGYTF
TGCGCCAGCAGCCAAGCCGGGAGCTATGGCTACACCTTC
>.|TRBJ1-1|.|TRBV11-2
CASSARGGNTEAFF
TGTGCCAGCAGCGCCCGAGGGGGGAACACTGAAGCTTTCTTT
>TRBD2|TRBJ2-5|.|TRBV4-1
CASSREGLAGRETQYF
TGCGCCAGCAGCCGGGAGGGACTAGCGGGACGGGAGACCCAGTACTTC
>.|TRBJ2-1|.|TRBV2
CASSEGYLQVNEQFF
TGTGCCAGCAGTGAAGGATACTTACAGGTCAATGAGCAGTTCTTC
>TRBD1|TRBJ2-7|.|TRBV7-9
CASSLSGGYEQYF
TGTGCCAGCAGCTTATCAGGGGGCTACGAGCAGTACTTC
>TRBD2|TRBJ2-7|.|TRBV25-1
CASSPQGAGTYEQYF
TGTGCCAGCAGTCCTCAGGGAGCGGGGACCTACGAGCAGTACTTC
>.|TRBJ2-7|.|TRBV6-5
CASSYSIAQGHEQYF
TGTGCCAGCAGTTACTCGATCGCCCAGGGGCACGAGCAGTACTTC
>.|TRBJ2-7|.|TRBV6-1
CASNYYEQYF
TGTGCCAGCAACTACTACGAGCAGTACTTC
>.|TRBJ1-2|.|TRBV4-1
CASSQEQGRGYTF
TGCGCCAGCAGCCAGGAACAGGGACGTGGCTACACCTTC
>TRBD1|TRBJ2-5|.|TRBV30
CAWSVGTAIHQETQYF
TGTGCCTGGAGTGTCGGGACAGCGATACATCAAGAGACCCAGTACTTC
>TRBD2|TRBJ2-7|.|TRBV29-1
CSVWGGSPYEQYF
TGCAGCGTTTGGGGGGGGAGCCCCTACGAGCAGTACTTC
>TRBD2|TRBJ2-3|.|TRBV6-6
CASSYSRAGGPDTQYF
TGTGCCAGCAGTTACTCGCGGGCGGGAGGGCCAGATACGCAGTATTTT
>TRBD1|TRBJ1-1|.|TRBV5-1
CASLNPQGGNTEAFF
TGCGCCAGCCTCAATCCTCAGGGGGGGAACACTGAAGCTTTCTTT
>.|TRBJ1-1|.|TRBV4-2
CASSQGGRGTEAFF
TGTGCCAGCAGCCAAGGGGGCCGGGGGACTGAAGCTTTCTTT
>TRBD1|TRBJ1-1|.|TRBV2
CASTGTGMNTEAFF
TGTGCCAGCACCGGGACAGGCATGAACACTGAAGCTTTCTTT
>TRBD1|TRBJ1-2|.|TRBV10-3
CAISESTGLSYTF
TGTGCCATCAGTGAGTCGACAGGGTTGAGCTACACCTTC
>.|TRBJ1-4|.|TRBV5-1
CASSFGDPNEKLFF
TGCGCCAGCAGCTTCGGGGATCCTAATGAAAAACTGTTTTTT
>.|TRBJ1-5|.|TRBV6-7
CASSSPGPQHF
TGTGCCAGCAGTTCCCCGGGGCCCCAGCATTTT
>.|TRBJ2-5|.|TRBV6-6
CASRWGVTQETQYF
TGTGCCAGCAGGTGGGGAGTAACACAAGAGACCCAGTACTTC
>TRBD1|TRBJ2-5|.|TRBV5-8
CASSPRQGETQYF
TGTGCCAGCAGCCCACGACAGGGGGAGACCCAGTACTTC
>.|TRBJ2-7|.|TRBV18
CASSGQRSYEQYF
TGTGCCAGCTCAGGACAGAGGAGCTACGAGCAGTACTTC
>TRBD2|TRBJ2-1|.|TRBV18
CASSQSSGAVNEQFF
TGTGCCAGCTCGCAGTCTAGCGGAGCCGTCAATGAGCAGTTCTTC
>.|TRBJ1-1|.|TRBV6-1
CASSVGGGGTEAFF
TGTGCCAGCAGTGTTGGGGGAGGAGGAACTGAAGCTTTCTTT
>.|TRBJ2-7|.|TRBV5-8
CASSFRVNYEQYF
TGTGCCAGCAGCTTCCGGGTCAACTACGAGCAGTACTTC
>TRBD1|TRBJ1-2|.|TRBV30
CAWRAGGTGGGGYTF
TGTGCCTGGAGGGCAGGGGGGACAGGGGGAGGCGGCTACACCTTC